These 16 T cell receptor beta chains originate from one sample sequenced in a study of memory CD4+ T cells and cytomegalovirus serostatus. Assay used: immunoSEQ multiplex PCR; TCRdb lists only in-frame clones, some missing. Here the sample spans about 50,000 clones, roughly 82% being singletons. The sort gate was single viable CD3+CD4+CD8-CD45RO+ cells for memory CD4+ T cells. The sample was memory CD4+ T cells from blood. These TCRs come from an adult in good health and CMV-seronegative.

This clone was counted a single time. In DNA form, the CDR3 reads TGCGCCAGCAGCCGAATTTACGGGGGAAACACTGAAGCTTTCTTT. Translation gives CASSRIYGGNTEAFF. This chain connects TRBV4-3 to TRBJ1-1; D is perhaps TRBD1 (5 bases). Deletions cut 4 bases from V and 2 bases from J, with 14 bases between. The CDR3 contains 15 residues. Germline V gene data show CDR1 as LGHNA and CDR2 as YSLEER.

The V gene is TRBV7-2, the J gene TRBJ2-5; D might be TRBD2 (6 bases). The CDR3 has 14 amino acids. Germline V gene data show CDR1 as SGHTA and CDR2 as FQGNSA. Trimming shortened V by 1 base and J by 7 bases, and 13 bases separated the two germline ends. CDR3 amino acids: CASSLGGLGGTQYF. CDR3 DNA sequence: TGTGCCAGCAGCTTAGGGGGACTGGGAGGGACCCAGTACTTC.

The chain combines TRBV28 with TRBJ1-5; possibly TRBD1 for D (5 bases). V was trimmed by 3 bases and J by 2 bases, leaving 14 bases between them. The germline CDR1 and CDR2 sequences are MDHEN and SYDVKM. The CDR3 covers 16 residues. CDR3 in DNA: TGTGCCAGCAGTTTCGGGACCGCCTTGGGCAATCAGCCCCAGCATTTT. It translates to CASSFGTALGNQPQHF.

The CDR3 DNA follows: TGTGCCAGCAGTTTATCGGGCCAGGTTAATGAAAAACTGTTTTTT. Translating gives CASSLSGQVNEKLFF. The J gene is TRBJ1-4, the V gene TRBV28; D not certain. CDR3 length: 15 residues. Germline V gene sequence: CDR1 MDHEN, CDR2 SYDVKM. V lost 1 base, J lost 4 bases, and 10 bases lay in between.

J is TRBJ2-7 and V is TRBV13, with D perhaps assigned TRBD1 or TRBD2 (6 bases each). Trimming shortened V by 3 bases and J by 6 bases, and 15 bases separated the two germline ends. The germline gives CDR1 PRHDT, CDR2 FYEKMQ (reference sequence). This CDR3 is 14 amino acids long. The CDR3 DNA reads TGTGCCAGCAGCTTGGTAGGGGGGTCCACCGAGCAGTACTTC. It translates to CASSLVGGSTEQYF.

The rearrangement uses TRBV5-1 and TRBJ2-5; TRBD1 aligns across 8 bases. This CDR3 comprises 14 residues. J gave up 3 bases and V 4 bases, and 5 bases lay outside the gene matches. The germline V gene has CDR1 SGHRS and CDR2 YFSETQ. The CDR3 bases are TGCGCCAGCAGCCCGGACAGGGTCGAAGAGACCCAGTACTTC. It translates to CASSPDRVEETQYF.

The chain joins TRBV15 to TRBJ1-5; 10 bases are a match to TRBD1. CDR1 LNHNV and CDR2 YYDKDF come from the germline V gene (reference sequence). The CDR3 sequence is 16 residues long. The V segment lost 3 bases and the J segment 5 bases; nucleotides outside the gene matches: 7. CDR3 DNA: TGTGCCACCAGCAGGGGAGGACAGGGGGTGGATCAGCCCCAGCATTTT. This codes for CATSRGGQGVDQPQHF. Drawing the rest from reference TRBV15 and TRBJ1-5, the complete variable domain is DAMVIQNPRYQVTQFGKPVTLSCSQTLNHNVMYWYQQKSSQAPKLLFHYYDKDFNNEADTPDNFQSRRPNTSFCFLDIRSPGLGDTAMYLCATSRGGQGVDQPQHFGDGTRLSIL.

The chain couples TRBV4-1 to TRBJ2-1; tentatively, D is TRBD2 (7 bases). The CDR3 spans 15 residues. Germline V gene data show CDR1 as MGHRA and CDR2 as YSYEKL. Trimming shortened V by 6 bases and J by 2 bases, and 14 bases separated the two germline ends. CDR3: CASSPWRGPYNEQFF. Written as DNA, the CDR3 is TGCGCCAGCAGTCCTTGGCGGGGGCCCTACAATGAGCAGTTCTTC.

The chain recombines TRBV28 with TRBJ2-3; a weak D match, TRBD1 (6 bases). The CDR3 contains 15 residues. The V end lost 3 bases, the J end lost 0 bases, and 10 bases lay between the germline ends. Germline V gives CDR1 MDHEN, CDR2 SYDVKM. This CDR3 is CASSFGDISTDTQYF. CDR3 nucleotide sequence: TGTGCCAGCAGTTTCGGGGACATTAGCACAGATACGCAGTATTTT.

This chain joins TRBV9 and TRBJ2-1, with 9 bases aligning to TRBD2. Germline V gives CDR1 SGDLS, CDR2 YYNGEE. The ends lost 6 bases at V and 5 bases at J; junction bases unmatched: 3. This CDR3 comprises 13 residues. The CDR3 sequence: CASNSGGHNEQFF. Written as DNA, the CDR3 is TGTGCCAGCAATAGCGGGGGACACAATGAGCAGTTCTTC.

The rearrangement links TRBV30 to TRBJ1-3; D ambiguous. The V end was cut by 2 bases, the J end by 10 bases, with 9 bases between. The CDR3 is 11 residues long. The germline CDR1 and CDR2 sequences are GTSNPN and SVGIG (reference sequence). CDR3 nucleotides: TGTGCCTGGAGTAGGAGGTTGACCATATATTTT. This translates into CAWSRRLTIYF.

This sequence joins TRBV7-2 and TRBJ1-3, with D perhaps TRBD1 (5 bases). Looked up from germline, CDR1 is SGHTA and CDR2 is FQGNSA. CDR3 length: 14 residues. The V end was cut by 4 bases, the J end by 0 bases, with 7 bases between. CDR3 amino acids: CASSSDSSGNTIYF. In nucleotides, the CDR3 is TGTGCCAGCAGCTCCGACAGCTCTGGAAACACCATATATTTT.

A few counts support this clone. The rearrangement links TRBV15 to TRBJ2-3; D possibly corresponds to TRBD2 (6 bases). V lost 0 bases and J lost 3, with 13 bases in between. The CDR3 has 16 residues. The V gene's germline CDR1 is LNHNV and CDR2 YYDKDF (reference sequence). The CDR3 sequence: CATSRDPGVATDTQYF. The CDR3 nucleotides read TGTGCCACCAGCAGAGATCCGGGGGTGGCGACAGATACGCAGTATTTT.

The chain uses TRBV27 and TRBJ2-7, with D possibly TRBD2 on 5 matching bases. CDR3 length: 13 residues. With 5 bases removed from V and 2 bases from J, the gap between germline ends came to 10 bases. Germline assignment: CDR1 MNHEY and CDR2 SMNVEV (reference sequence). The CDR3 loop is CASSPALAYEQYF. In DNA form, the CDR3 reads TGTGCCAGCAGTCCCGCACTAGCCTACGAGCAGTACTTC.

The chain is built from TRBV7-2 and TRBJ2-7; 10 bases fit TRBD2. The germline V gene encodes CDR1 SGHTA and CDR2 FQGNSA. The CDR3 runs 14 residues. The V gene end was trimmed by 5 bases and the J gene end by 1 base; junction bases not matched to a gene: 2. CDR3 coding DNA: TGTGCCAGCAGCCAAGCGGGGGGGTCCTACGAGCAGTACTTC. This translates into CASSQAGGSYEQYF.

The V and J genes are TRBV7-9 and TRBJ1-2; D unresolved. Germline V gives CDR1 SEHNR, CDR2 FQNEAQ (reference sequence). V was clipped by 3 bases and J by 6 bases, with 14 bases between them. This CDR3 spans 14 amino acids. CDR3: CASSLGTRVDGYTF. The CDR3 coding sequence is TGTGCCAGCAGCTTGGGTACGAGGGTGGATGGCTACACCTTC. The whole variable domain, remainder taken from reference TRBV7-9 and TRBJ1-2, is DTGVSQNPRHKITKRGQNVTFRCDPISEHNRLYWYRQTLGQGPEFLTYFQNEAQLEKSRLLSDRFSAERPKGSFSTLEIQRTEQGDSAMYLCASSLGTRVDGYTFGSGTRLTVV.